The 11 T cell receptor beta chains below come from one sample, sequenced in a study of T-cell memory formation after mild COVID-19. Each CDR3 protein gets one entry after TCRdb re-called the 5' RACE reads with MiXCR. The sample includes hundreds of thousands of distinct CDR3 sequences, 25% to 30% of them seen just once. The material sequenced was PBMCs or a T cell subset sorted from them (not recorded which). These receptors were collected from an adult woman who had mild COVID-19 (a few samples of this study predate the infection). Cell type and time point are not known.

J is TRBJ2-7 and V is TRBV5-1, with a weak D call TRBD2 (6 bases). Germline CDR1 SGHRS, CDR2 YFSETQ. CDR3 size: 15 residues. Trimming cost V 0 bases and J 4 bases, with 14 bases left between them. This CDR3 reads CASSLAPSADYEQYF. CDR3 coding DNA: TGCGCCAGCAGCTTGGCTCCTAGCGCCGATTACGAGCAGTACTTC. Based on the CDR3 plus reference TRBV5-1 and TRBJ2-7, the full variable domain is KAGVTQTPRYLIKTRGQQVTLSCSPISGHRSVSWYQQTPGQGLQFLFEYFSETQRNKGNFPGRFSGRQFSNSRSEMNVSTLELGDSALYLCASSLAPSADYEQYFGPGTRLTVT.

This chain connects TRBV28 to TRBJ2-5, with D uncertain. The germline V and J ends were trimmed by 1 base and 4 bases, with 19 bases remaining between them. CDR1 and CDR2 (germline): MDHEN, SYDVKM. The CDR3 runs to 17 residues. The CDR3 bases are TGTGCCAGCAGTTTATCGGCAGACTCCAGTACTATAGAGACCCAGTACTTC. It codes for CASSLSADSSTIETQYF.

The chain couples TRBV20-1 to TRBJ1-2, with 11 bases that match TRBD1. V was clipped by 1 base and J by 7 bases; unmatched bases: 5. Germline assignment: CDR1 DFQATT and CDR2 SNEGSKA (reference sequence). This CDR3 is built from 14 residues. CDR3 coding DNA: TGCAGTGCTAGAGTCGGACAGGGGGCGGGTGGCTACACCTTC. Translated, it gives CSARVGQGAGGYTF.

This clonotype has more than one count but fewer than ten. The chain recombines TRBV5-1 with TRBJ2-2; the match to TRBD1 covers 8 bases. The germline CDR1 and CDR2 sequences are SGHRS and YFSETQ. The ends lost 4 bases at V and 4 bases at J; junction bases unmatched: 3. This CDR3 has 14 amino acids. CDR3: CASSATGVTGELFF. CDR3 DNA sequence: TGCGCCAGCAGCGCGACAGGGGTCACCGGGGAGCTGTTTTTT.

The chain uses TRBV6-2 or TRBV6-3 and TRBJ1-1; TRBD1 is a possible D gene (6 bases). V shed 2 bases and J shed 10 bases, with 11 bases lying between them. The V gene's germline CDR1 is MNHEY and CDR2 SVGEGT. The CDR3 has 12 amino acids. In DNA form, the CDR3 reads TGTGCCAGCAGTTACGGAGGGGGAGCAGCTTTCTTT. Amino acids: CASSYGGGAAFF.

The rearrangement links TRBV27 to TRBJ2-7, with 13 bases lining up with TRBD2. The CDR3 is made up of 15 amino acids. Losses at the gene ends were 3 bases for V and 4 bases for J; bases not matched to a gene: 3. CDR1 MNHEY and CDR2 SMNVEV come from the germline V gene (reference sequence). Here the CDR3 DNA reads TGTGCCAGCAGTTTCGGACTAGCGGGGGAGTACGAGCAGTACTTC. Its translation: CASSFGLAGEYEQYF.

The V and J genes are TRBV7-9 and TRBJ2-7; D gene uncertain. In germline, CDR1 is SEHNR, CDR2 FQNEAQ (reference sequence). V was trimmed by 5 bases and J by 5 bases, leaving 19 bases between them. The CDR3 contains 15 residues. CDR3 residues: CASSATRSPSHEQYF. The DNA for the CDR3 is TGTGCCAGCAGCGCTACCCGCAGTCCGAGCCACGAGCAGTACTTC.

The chain carries TRBV29-1 and TRBJ2-2; D remains ambiguous. The CDR3 spans 14 residues. Trimming cost V 6 bases and J 7 bases, with 18 bases left between them. The germline V gene has CDR1 SQVTM and CDR2 ANQGSEA. In DNA, the CDR3 is TGCAGCGTCGTTGACACCAGGAGCAGCGGGGAGCTGTTTTTT. Its protein product is CSVVDTRSSGELFF.

This clonotype was detected a few times. The chain has TRBV4-1 and TRBJ2-3; 8 bases match TRBD2. Germline-derived CDR1 and CDR2 are MGHRA and YSYEKL. The CDR3 contains 16 residues. The J segment lost 1 base and the V segment lost 0 bases, leaving 3 bases of the junction unmatched. The CDR3 DNA reads TGCGCCAGCAGCCAAGATTTTAGCGGGGGCACAGATACGCAGTATTTT. Its protein product is CASSQDFSGGTDTQYF.

The sample holds a few counts of this clonotype. V and J are TRBV6-1 and TRBJ1-2; perhaps TRBD1 as D (5 bases). Trimming shortened V by 6 bases and J by 4 bases, and 21 bases separated the two germline ends. The CDR3 consists of 16 residues. Germline CDR1 MNHNS, CDR2 SASEGT. CDR3 DNA sequence: TGTGCCAGCAGAGGGCGAGGGGACGGCCACCTCTATGGCTACACCTTC. Amino acids: CASRGRGDGHLYGYTF.

The chain uses TRBV21-1 and TRBJ1-5; TRBD1, the table's D call, lacks a check against the DNA. TRBV21-1 is reported as a pseudogene. The CDR3 consists of 17 residues. CDR3 nucleotide sequence: TGTGCCAGCAGCAAAAATTGGGGGCCGAATAGCAATCAGCCCCAGCATTTT. Translated: CASSKNWGPNSNQPQHF.